This T cell receptor beta chain was identified in a study of beta chain features in type 1 diabetes. Investigators reverse transcribed all isolated RNA, so they sequenced expressed TCRB transcripts. Produced via immunoSEQ multiplex PCR; TCRdb's table is partial and in-frame only. The top ten clones hold about 0.037% of a sample with roughly 230,000 clones, over 8.5% of them seen once. General study points: Cells with high TCR expression could be over-represented by cDNA sequencing.

This clone was counted ten times or more. Its antigen is not identified. Per germline, CDR1 LNHDA and CDR2 SQIVND (reference sequence). The CDR3 runs 12 residues. Germline trimming cut 5 bases from V and 12 bases from J; bases unmatched to any gene: 6. The receptor comes from a woman younger than 35 in good health. V and J are TRBV19 and TRBJ1-5, with TRBD1 matching 8 bases. The sample consisted of naive CD4+ T cells from blood. CDR3 coding DNA: TGTGCCAGTAGTCCACGAGGGACAGGCCAGCATTTT. Translation gives CASSPRGTGQHF.